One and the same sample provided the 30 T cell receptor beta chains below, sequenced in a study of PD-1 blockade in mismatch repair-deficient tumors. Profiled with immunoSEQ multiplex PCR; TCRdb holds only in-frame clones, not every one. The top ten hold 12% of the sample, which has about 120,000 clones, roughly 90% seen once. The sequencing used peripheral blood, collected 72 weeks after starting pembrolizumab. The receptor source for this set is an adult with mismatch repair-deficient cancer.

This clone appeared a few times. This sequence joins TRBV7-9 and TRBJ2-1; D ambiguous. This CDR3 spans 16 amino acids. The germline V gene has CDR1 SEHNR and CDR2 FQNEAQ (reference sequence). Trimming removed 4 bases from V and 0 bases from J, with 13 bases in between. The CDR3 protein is CASSSTAASSYNEQFF. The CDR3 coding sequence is TGTGCCAGCAGCTCGACTGCCGCCAGCTCCTACAATGAGCAGTTCTTC.

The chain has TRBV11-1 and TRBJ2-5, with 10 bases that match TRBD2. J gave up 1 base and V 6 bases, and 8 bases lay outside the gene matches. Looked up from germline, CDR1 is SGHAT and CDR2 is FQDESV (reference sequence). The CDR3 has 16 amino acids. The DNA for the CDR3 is TGTGCCAGCAGTCCCATAGCGGGAGGCCCCCAAGAGACCCAGTACTTC. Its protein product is CASSPIAGGPQETQYF.

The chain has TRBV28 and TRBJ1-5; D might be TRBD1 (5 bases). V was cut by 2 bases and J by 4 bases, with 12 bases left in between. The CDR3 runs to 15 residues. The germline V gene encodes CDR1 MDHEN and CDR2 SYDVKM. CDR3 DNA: TGTGCCAGCAGTTTAGACAGCCGACCGAATCAGCCCCAGCATTTT. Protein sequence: CASSLDSRPNQPQHF.

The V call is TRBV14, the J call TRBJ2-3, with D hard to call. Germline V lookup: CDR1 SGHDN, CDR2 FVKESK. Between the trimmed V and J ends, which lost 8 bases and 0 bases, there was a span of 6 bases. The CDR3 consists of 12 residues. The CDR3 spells CASGVSTDTQYF. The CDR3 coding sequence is TGTGCCAGCGGGGTTAGCACAGATACGCAGTATTTT.

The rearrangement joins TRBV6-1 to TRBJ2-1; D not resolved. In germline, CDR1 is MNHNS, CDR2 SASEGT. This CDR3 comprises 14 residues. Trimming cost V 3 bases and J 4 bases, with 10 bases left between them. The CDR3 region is CASSDAQDYNEQFF. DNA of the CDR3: TGTGCCAGCAGTGATGCCCAGGATTACAATGAGCAGTTCTTC.

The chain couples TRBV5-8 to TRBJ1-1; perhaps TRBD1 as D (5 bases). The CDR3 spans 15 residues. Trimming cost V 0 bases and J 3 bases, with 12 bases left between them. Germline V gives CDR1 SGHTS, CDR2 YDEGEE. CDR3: CASSLVQGAHTEAFF. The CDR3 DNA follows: TGTGCCAGCAGCTTGGTTCAGGGCGCGCACACTGAAGCTTTCTTT.

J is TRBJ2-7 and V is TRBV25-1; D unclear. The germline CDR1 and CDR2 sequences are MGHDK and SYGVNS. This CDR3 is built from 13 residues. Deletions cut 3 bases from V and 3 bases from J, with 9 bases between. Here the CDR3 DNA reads TGTGCCAGCAGTGATCGGCAGAACTACGAGCAGTACTTC. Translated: CASSDRQNYEQYF.

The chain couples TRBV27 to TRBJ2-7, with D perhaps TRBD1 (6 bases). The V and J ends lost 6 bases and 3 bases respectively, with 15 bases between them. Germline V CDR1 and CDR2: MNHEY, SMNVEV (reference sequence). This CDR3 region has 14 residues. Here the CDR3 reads CASRPRGGNYEQYF. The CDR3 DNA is TGTGCCAGCAGACCCAGGGGTGGGAACTACGAGCAGTACTTC.

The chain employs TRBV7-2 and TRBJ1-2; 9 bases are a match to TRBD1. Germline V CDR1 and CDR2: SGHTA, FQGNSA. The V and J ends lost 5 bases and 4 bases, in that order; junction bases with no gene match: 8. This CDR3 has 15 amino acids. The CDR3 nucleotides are TGTGCCAGCAGCCTAGAAAGGACAGGGGTCTATGGCTACACCTTC. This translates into CASSLERTGVYGYTF. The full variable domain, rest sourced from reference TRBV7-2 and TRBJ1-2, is GAGVSQSPSNKVTEKGKDVELRCDPISGHTALYWYRQSLGQGLEFLIYFQGNSAPDKSGLPSDRFSAERTGGSVSTLTIQRTQQEDSAVYLCASSLERTGVYGYTFGSGTRLTVV.

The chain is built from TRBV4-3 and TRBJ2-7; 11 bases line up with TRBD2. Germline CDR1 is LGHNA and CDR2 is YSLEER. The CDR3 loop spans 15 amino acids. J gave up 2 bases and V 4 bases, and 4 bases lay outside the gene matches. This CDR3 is CASSPIAGGPYEQYF. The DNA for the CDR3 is TGCGCCAGCAGCCCTATAGCGGGAGGGCCCTACGAGCAGTACTTC.

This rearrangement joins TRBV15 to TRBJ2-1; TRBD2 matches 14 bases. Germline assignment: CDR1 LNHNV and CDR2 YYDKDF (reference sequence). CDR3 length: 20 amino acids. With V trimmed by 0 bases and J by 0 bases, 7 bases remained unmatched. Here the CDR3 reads CATSRDLGLAGVGSYNEQFF. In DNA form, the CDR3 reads TGTGCCACCAGCAGAGATCTGGGACTAGCGGGAGTCGGCTCCTACAATGAGCAGTTCTTC.

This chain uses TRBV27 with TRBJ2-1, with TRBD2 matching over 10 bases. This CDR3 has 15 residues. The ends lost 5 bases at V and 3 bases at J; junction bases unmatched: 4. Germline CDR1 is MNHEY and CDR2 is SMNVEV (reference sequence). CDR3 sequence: CASSPLAGDYNEQFF. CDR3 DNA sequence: TGTGCCAGCAGTCCGCTAGCGGGAGACTACAATGAGCAGTTCTTC.

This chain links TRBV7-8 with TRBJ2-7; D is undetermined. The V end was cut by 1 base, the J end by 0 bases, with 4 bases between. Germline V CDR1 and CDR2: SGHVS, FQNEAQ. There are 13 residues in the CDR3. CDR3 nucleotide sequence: TGTGCCAGCAGCTTAGACAGCTCCTACGAGCAGTACTTC. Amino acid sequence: CASSLDSSYEQYF.

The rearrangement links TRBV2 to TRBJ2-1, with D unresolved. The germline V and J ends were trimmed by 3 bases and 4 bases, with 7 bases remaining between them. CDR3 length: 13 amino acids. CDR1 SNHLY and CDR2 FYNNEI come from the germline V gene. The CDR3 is CASSDGQYNEQFF. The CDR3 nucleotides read TGTGCCAGCAGTGATGGTCAATACAATGAGCAGTTCTTC.

Written as DNA, the CDR3 is TGTGCCAGCAGCAGCAGCGGGAGGGCCTTTGAGCAGTTCTTC. Its translation is CASSSSGRAFEQFF. V usage is TRBV7-9 and J usage is TRBJ2-1, with TRBD2 matching over 10 bases. This CDR3 contains 14 residues. Germline trimming cut 5 bases from V and 9 bases from J; bases unmatched to any gene: 7. Germline V gene data show CDR1 as SEHNR and CDR2 as FQNEAQ (reference sequence).

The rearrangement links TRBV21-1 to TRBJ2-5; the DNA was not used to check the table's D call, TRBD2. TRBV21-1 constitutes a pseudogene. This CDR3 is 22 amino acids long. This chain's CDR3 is CASSNNRLSTPYSGRREETQYF. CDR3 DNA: TGTGCCAGCAGCAATAATAGGTTGTCCACGCCATATAGCGGGAGAAGGGAAGAGACCCAGTACTTC.

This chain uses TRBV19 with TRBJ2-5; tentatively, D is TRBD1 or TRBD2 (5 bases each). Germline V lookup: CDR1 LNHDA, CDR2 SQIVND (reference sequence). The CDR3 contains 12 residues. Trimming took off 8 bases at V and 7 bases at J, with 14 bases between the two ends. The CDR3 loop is CASRDDRRTQYF. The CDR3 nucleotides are TGTGCCAGTCGGGACGACCGAAGGACCCAGTACTTC.

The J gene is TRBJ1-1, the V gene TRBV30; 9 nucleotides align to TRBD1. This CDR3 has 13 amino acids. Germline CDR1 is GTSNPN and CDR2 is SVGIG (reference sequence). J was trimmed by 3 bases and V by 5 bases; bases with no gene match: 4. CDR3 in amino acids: CAWGGQGYTEAFF. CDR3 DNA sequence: TGTGCCTGGGGGGGACAGGGTTACACTGAAGCTTTCTTT.

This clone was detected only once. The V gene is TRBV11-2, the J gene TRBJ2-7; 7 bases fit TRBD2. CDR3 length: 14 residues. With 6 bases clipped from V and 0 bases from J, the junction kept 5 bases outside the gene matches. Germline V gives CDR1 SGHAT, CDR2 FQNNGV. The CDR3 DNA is TGTGCCAGCAGGCCCGGGACTACCTCCTACGAGCAGTACTTC. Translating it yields CASRPGTTSYEQYF.

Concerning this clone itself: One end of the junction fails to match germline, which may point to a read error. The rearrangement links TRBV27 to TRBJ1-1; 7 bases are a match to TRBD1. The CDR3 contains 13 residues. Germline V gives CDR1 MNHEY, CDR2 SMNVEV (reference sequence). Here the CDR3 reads CASSISGGTEAFF. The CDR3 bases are TGTGCCAGCAGTATATCAGGGGGCACTGAAGCTTTCTTT.

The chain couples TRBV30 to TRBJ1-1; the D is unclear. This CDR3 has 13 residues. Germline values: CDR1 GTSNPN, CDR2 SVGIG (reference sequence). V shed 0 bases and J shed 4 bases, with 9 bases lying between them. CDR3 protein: CAWSVPPGTEAFF. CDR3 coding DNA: TGTGCCTGGAGTGTTCCTCCGGGCACTGAAGCTTTCTTT.

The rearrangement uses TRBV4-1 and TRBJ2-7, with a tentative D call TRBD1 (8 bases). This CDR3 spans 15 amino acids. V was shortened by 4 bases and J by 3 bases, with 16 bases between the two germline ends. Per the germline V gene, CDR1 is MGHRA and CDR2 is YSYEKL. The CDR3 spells CASSLQQGGGYEQYF. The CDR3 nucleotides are TGCGCCAGCAGCCTGCAACAGGGGGGGGGCTACGAGCAGTACTTC.

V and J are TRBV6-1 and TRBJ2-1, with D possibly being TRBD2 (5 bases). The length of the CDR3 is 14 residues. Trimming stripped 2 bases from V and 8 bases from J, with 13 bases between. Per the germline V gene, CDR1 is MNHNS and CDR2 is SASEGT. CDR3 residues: CASSESLARDEQFF. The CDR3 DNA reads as TGTGCCAGCAGTGAAAGTCTAGCTAGGGATGAGCAGTTCTTC.

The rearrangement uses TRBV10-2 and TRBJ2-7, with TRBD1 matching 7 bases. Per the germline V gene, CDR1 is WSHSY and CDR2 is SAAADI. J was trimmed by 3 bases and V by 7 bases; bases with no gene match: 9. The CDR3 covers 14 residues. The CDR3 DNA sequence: TGCGCCAGCAAAAAACAGGGGAATTACTACGAGCAGTACTTC. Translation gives CASKKQGNYYEQYF.

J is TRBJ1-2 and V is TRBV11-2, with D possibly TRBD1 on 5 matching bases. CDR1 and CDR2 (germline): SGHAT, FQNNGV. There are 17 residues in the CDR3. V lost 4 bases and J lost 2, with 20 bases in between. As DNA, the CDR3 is TGTGCCAGCAGCTCATTATTACCGGGGCAGGCGAACTATGGCTACACCTTC. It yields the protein CASSSLLPGQANYGYTF.

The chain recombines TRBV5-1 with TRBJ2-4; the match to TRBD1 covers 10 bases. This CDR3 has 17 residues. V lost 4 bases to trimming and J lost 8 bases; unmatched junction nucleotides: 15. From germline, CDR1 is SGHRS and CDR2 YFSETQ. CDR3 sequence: CASSQPDRGRGRDIQYF. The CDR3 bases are TGCGCCAGCAGCCAACCAGACAGGGGGCGCGGTAGGGACATTCAGTACTTC.

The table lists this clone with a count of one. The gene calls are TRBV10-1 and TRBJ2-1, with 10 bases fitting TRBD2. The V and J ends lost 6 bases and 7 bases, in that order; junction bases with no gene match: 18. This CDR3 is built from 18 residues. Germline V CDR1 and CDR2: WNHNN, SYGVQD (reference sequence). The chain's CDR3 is CASSEGPGLANLGNEQFF. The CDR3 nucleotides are TGCGCCAGCAGCGAAGGCCCGGGACTAGCGAACCTAGGGAATGAGCAGTTCTTC.

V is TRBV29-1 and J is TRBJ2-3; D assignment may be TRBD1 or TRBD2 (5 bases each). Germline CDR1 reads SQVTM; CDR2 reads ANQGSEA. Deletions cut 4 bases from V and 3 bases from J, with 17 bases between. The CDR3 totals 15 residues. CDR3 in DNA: TGCAGCGTTGTATCGGGGCGGGTGGCGACAGATACGCAGTATTTT. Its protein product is CSVVSGRVATDTQYF.

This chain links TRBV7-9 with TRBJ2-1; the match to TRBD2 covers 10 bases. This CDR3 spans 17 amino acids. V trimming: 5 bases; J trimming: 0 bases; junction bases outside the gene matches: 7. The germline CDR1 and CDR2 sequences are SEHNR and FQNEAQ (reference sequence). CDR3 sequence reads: CASSPRLAGSSYNEQFF. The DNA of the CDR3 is TGTGCCAGCAGCCCGAGACTAGCGGGTAGCTCCTACAATGAGCAGTTCTTC.

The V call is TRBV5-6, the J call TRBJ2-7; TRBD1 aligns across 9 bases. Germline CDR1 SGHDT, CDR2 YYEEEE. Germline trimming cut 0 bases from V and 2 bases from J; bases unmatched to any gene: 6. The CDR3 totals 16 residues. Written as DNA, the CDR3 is TGTGCCAGCAGCTTGGTATCGGGACAGGGCACCTACGAGCAGTACTTC. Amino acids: CASSLVSGQGTYEQYF.